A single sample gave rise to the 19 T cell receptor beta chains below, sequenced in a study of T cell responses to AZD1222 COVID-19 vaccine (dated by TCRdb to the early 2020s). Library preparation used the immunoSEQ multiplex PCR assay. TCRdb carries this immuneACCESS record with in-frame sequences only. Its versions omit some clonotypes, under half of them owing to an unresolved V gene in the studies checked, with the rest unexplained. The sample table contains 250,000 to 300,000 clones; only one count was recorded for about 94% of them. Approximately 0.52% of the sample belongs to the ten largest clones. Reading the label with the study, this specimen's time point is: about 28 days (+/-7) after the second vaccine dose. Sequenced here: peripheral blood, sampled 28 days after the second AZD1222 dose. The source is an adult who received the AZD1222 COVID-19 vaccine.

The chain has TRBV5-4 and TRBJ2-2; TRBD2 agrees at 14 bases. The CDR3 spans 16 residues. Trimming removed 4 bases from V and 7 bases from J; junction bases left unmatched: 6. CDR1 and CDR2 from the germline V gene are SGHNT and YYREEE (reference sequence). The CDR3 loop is CASSRGLAGVNGELFF. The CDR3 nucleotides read TGTGCCAGCAGCCGGGGACTAGCGGGAGTAAACGGGGAGCTGTTTTTT.

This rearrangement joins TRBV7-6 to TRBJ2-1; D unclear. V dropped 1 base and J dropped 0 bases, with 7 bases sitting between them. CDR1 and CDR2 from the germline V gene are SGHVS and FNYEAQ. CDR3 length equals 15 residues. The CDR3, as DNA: TGTGCCAGCAGCTTAGAACGTAACTCCTACAATGAGCAGTTCTTC. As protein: CASSLERNSYNEQFF. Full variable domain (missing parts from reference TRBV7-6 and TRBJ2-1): GAGVSQSPRYKVTKRGQDVALRCDPISGHVSLYWYRQALGQGPEFLTYFNYEAQQDKSGLPNDRFSAERPEGSISTLTIQRTEQRDSAMYRCASSLERNSYNEQFFGPGTRLTVL.

As DNA, the CDR3 is TGTGCCAGCTCATCGAACAGGGGATCCACTGAAGCTTTCTTT. Residues: CASSSNRGSTEAFF. The J gene is TRBJ1-1, the V gene TRBV18; 7 bases match TRBD1. There are 14 residues in the CDR3. Unmatched junction bases numbered 7, after V lost 5 bases and J lost 4 bases. Germline CDR1 and CDR2: KGHSH and LQKENI.

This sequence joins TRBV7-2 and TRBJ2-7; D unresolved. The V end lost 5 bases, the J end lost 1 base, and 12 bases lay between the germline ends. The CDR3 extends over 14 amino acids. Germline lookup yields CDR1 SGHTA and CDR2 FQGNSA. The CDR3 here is CASSARTRSYEQYF. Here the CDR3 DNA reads TGTGCCAGCAGCGCACGGACCAGATCCTACGAGCAGTACTTC.

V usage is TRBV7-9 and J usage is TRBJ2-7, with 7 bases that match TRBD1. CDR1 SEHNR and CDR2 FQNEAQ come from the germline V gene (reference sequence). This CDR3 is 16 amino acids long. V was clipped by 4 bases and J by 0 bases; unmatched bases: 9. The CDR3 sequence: CASSSTRGRSSYEQYF. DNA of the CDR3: TGTGCCAGCAGCTCGACGAGGGGGCGCAGCTCCTACGAGCAGTACTTC.

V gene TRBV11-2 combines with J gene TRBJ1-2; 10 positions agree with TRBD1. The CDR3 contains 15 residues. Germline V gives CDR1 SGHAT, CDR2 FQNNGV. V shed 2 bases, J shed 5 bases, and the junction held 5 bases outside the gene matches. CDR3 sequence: CASSLTSGQGYGYTF. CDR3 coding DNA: TGTGCCAGCAGCTTAACTTCGGGACAGGGGTATGGCTACACCTTC.

The CDR3 region has the DNA TGTGCCAGCAGCTTAGCGACGGGAAGCTCCTACGAGCAGTACTTC. Translated, it gives CASSLATGSSYEQYF. The chain employs TRBV7-2 and TRBJ2-7; TRBD2 is a possible D gene (5 bases). This CDR3 is built from 15 residues. Germline V gene sequence: CDR1 SGHTA, CDR2 FQGNSA. Trimming cost V 0 bases and J 0 bases, with 9 bases left between them.

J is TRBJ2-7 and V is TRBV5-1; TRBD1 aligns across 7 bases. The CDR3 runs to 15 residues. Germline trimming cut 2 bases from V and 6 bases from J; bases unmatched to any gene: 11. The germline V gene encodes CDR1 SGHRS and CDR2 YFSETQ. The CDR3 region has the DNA TGCGCCAGCAGCTTCCAATTGACAGGGTACGGCGAGCAGTACTTC. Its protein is CASSFQLTGYGEQYF. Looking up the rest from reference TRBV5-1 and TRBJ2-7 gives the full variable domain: KAGVTQTPRYLIKTRGQQVTLSCSPISGHRSVSWYQQTPGQGLQFLFEYFSETQRNKGNFPGRFSGRQFSNSRSEMNVSTLELGDSALYLCASSFQLTGYGEQYFGPGTRLTVT.

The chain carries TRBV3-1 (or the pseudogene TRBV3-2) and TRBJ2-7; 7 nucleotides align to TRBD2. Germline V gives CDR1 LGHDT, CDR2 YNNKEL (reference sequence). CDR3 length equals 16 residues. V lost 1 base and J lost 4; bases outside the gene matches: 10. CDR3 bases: TGTGCCAGCAGCCAAGTCCCGGGGGGATTCGAGTACGAGCAGTACTTC. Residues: CASSQVPGGFEYEQYF.

The CDR3 DNA sequence: TGTGCCAGCAGCCCAAGGGGATCCTGGGGCTACACCTTC. It specifies CASSPRGSWGYTF. The chain has TRBV13 and TRBJ1-2; TRBD1 might be the D (5 bases). This CDR3 comprises 13 residues. Germline CDR1 reads PRHDT; CDR2 reads FYEKMQ (reference sequence). The ends were cut back, 5 bases at V and 8 bases at J, with 15 bases in the middle.

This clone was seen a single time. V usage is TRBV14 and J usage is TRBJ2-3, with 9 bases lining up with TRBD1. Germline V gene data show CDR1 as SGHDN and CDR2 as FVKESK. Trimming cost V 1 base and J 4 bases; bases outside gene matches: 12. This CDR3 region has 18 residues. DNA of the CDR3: TGTGCCAGCAGCCAAGGATACCCCGGGACAGGGAACTCAGATACGCAGTATTTT. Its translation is CASSQGYPGTGNSDTQYF.

The chain's CDR3 is CASSLKGPQHF. The CDR3 DNA follows: TGTGCCAGCAGTTTAAAGGGACCCCAGCATTTT. V and J are TRBV28 and TRBJ1-5; D not resolved. The V end was cut by 2 bases, the J end by 10 bases, with 6 bases between. The CDR3 covers 11 residues. Germline V CDR1 and CDR2: MDHEN, SYDVKM.

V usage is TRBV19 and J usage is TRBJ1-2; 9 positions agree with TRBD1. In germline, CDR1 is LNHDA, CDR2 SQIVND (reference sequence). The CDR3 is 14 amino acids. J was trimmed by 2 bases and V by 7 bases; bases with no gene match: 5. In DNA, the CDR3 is TGTGCCAGTACACAGGGGGCAGGGAACTATGGCTACACCTTC. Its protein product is CASTQGAGNYGYTF. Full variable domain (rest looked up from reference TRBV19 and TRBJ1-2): DGGITQSPKYLFRKEGQNVTLSCEQNLNHDAMYWYRQDPGQGLRLIYYSQIVNDFQKGDIAEGYSVSREKKESFPLTVTSAQKNPTAFYLCASTQGAGNYGYTFGSGTRLTVV.

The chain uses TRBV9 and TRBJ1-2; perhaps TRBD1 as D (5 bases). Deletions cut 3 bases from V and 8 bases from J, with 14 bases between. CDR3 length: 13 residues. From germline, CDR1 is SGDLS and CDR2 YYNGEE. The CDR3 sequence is CASSAGSSGGYTF. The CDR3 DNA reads TGTGCCAGCAGCGCAGGGAGTTCGGGCGGCTACACCTTC.

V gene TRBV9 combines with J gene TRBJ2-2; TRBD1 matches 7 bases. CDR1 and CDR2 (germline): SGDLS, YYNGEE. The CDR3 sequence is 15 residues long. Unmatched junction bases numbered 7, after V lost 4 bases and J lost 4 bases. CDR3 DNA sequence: TGTGCCAGCAGCACTACAGGGGCCGGCACCGGGGAGCTGTTTTTT. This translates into CASSTTGAGTGELFF.

This chain's CDR3 is CASSQDPSGRGNTGELFF. In nucleotides, the CDR3 is TGTGCCAGCAGCCAAGATCCTAGCGGGAGAGGGAACACCGGGGAGCTGTTTTTT. This chain connects TRBV4-2 to TRBJ2-2; 10 bases align to TRBD2. CDR1 is LGHNA and CDR2 is YNFKEQ in the germline V gene. The junction had 5 bases not matched to a gene; V was cut back by 0 bases and J by 1 base. The CDR3 is made up of 18 amino acids.

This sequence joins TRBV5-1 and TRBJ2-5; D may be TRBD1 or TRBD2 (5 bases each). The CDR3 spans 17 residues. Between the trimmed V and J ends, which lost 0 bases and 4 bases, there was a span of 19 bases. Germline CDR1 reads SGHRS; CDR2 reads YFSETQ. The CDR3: CASSLAPGLGSGETQYF. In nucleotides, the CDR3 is TGCGCCAGCAGCTTGGCCCCAGGGTTAGGGAGTGGAGAGACCCAGTACTTC.

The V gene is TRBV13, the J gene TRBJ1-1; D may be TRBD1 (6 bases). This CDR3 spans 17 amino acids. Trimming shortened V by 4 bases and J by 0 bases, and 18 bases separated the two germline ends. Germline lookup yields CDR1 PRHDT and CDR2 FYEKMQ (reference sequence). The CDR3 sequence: CASSSQVRRDMNTEAFF. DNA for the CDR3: TGTGCCAGCAGCTCACAGGTGAGGCGGGACATGAACACTGAAGCTTTCTTT.

The DNA of the CDR3 is TGTGCCACCGACCCTAGCGGGAGGGCCATACTCGAGCAGTACTTC. Its protein is CATDPSGRAILEQYF. This chain connects TRBV10-3 to TRBJ2-7; 12 nucleotides agree with TRBD2. After removal of 10 bases from V and 6 bases from J, the junction contained 13 bases not matched to a gene. Per the germline V gene, CDR1 is ENHRY and CDR2 is SYGVKD. The CDR3 has 15 residues.